A selection of T cell receptor beta chains follows, all from one sample in a study of CXCR3-negative and CXCR3-positive naive CD8 T cells. TCRdb re-analyzed the 5' RACE reads; it lists each CDR3 protein once, without DNA. The sample data list 95,000 to 100,000 distinct CDR3 sequences. Sequencing used naive CXCR3+ CD8+ T cells from blood. Receptor source: a human donor in good health. Some clones in this sample may be carry-over from other donors' samples. The CDR3 runs from the conserved cysteine through the conserved F or W.

CDR3aa,j_gene,v_gene
CASSYSNQEQYF,TRBJ2-7,TRBV6-6
CASSPKGQPSSYEQYF,TRBJ2-7,TRBV19
CAGLFAEAGELFF,TRBJ2-2,TRBV2
CASWRGTDTQYF,TRBJ2-3,TRBV6-2/TRBV6-3
CASSLESGELYEQYF,TRBJ2-7,TRBV11-3
CSARDLGSNSYEQYF,TRBJ2-7,TRBV20-1
CASSPGLAGDWDYNEQFF,TRBJ2-1,TRBV27
CASSLAPGGRNQPQHF,TRBJ1-5,TRBV7-6
CASSFIGGDIQETQYF,TRBJ2-5,TRBV7-8
CASSIAGVNPYEQYF,TRBJ2-7,TRBV19
CASSPFTGTMRNEQYF,TRBJ2-7,TRBV7-9
CASETSGRYNEQFF,TRBJ2-1,TRBV19
CASRGLAGEQFF,TRBJ2-1,TRBV12-3/TRBV12-4
CSAREKSGTETNEQFF,TRBJ2-1,TRBV20-1
CASSRVKSTEQYF,TRBJ2-7,TRBV6-8
CASSLGGSWTEAFF,TRBJ1-1,TRBV5-1
CASSQPTSGGTDTQYF,TRBJ2-3,TRBV4-3
CASSIGTDTQYF,TRBJ2-3,TRBV19
CSARDLLRNYGYTF,TRBJ1-2,TRBV20-1
CASSPGQGERAGELLF,TRBJ2-2,TRBV12-3/TRBV12-4
CASSLQTGGYTF,TRBJ1-2,TRBV27
CASSERGQGDGYTF,TRBJ1-2,TRBV27
CASSLASGSSYNEQFF,TRBJ2-1,TRBV5-1
CASSLRRSPYEQYF,TRBJ2-7,TRBV28
CSAEPGDSYGYTF,TRBJ1-2,TRBV20-1
CASSLDGGYFTDTQYF,TRBJ2-3,TRBV5-5
CASSLPTSGSSYEQYF,TRBJ2-7,TRBV7-9
CAMPRRLAGPSSYEQYF,TRBJ2-7,TRBV19
CASSIPRTQGSNEAFF,TRBJ1-1,TRBV19
CAISEGLVNEQLF,TRBJ2-1,TRBV10-3
CSVVAEVGWNEQFF,TRBJ2-1,TRBV29-1
CASSVAGASYNDQFF,TRBJ2-1,TRBV12-3/TRBV12-4
CASSSPSAGTDTQYF,TRBJ2-3,TRBV5-6
CASSPPAARNEKLFF,TRBJ1-4,TRBV18
CASSKARGETQYF,TRBJ2-5,TRBV21-1
CASPAGGTTDTQYF,TRBJ2-3,TRBV2
CASSYGRTEAFF,TRBJ1-1,TRBV6-2/TRBV6-3
CASSRTGGRENNEQFF,TRBJ2-1,TRBV7-9
CSAAGGPTGELFF,TRBJ2-2,TRBV29-1
CASSFLHSQETQYF,TRBJ2-5,TRBV28
CASSPKSTGLETQYF,TRBJ2-5,TRBV18
CATAPDSWPVIDEQYF,TRBJ2-7,TRBV14
CASSQDYSGSEQFF,TRBJ2-1,TRBV7-6
CASSLTPGQGRPRHEKLFF,TRBJ1-4,TRBV5-1
CASSIFPSHGLNTEAFF,TRBJ1-1,TRBV19
CSARVTGSYNEQFF,TRBJ2-1,TRBV20-1
CSVPTPRDRDINEQFF,TRBJ2-1,TRBV29-1